The rows below give T cell receptor beta chains drawn from one sample of a study of cytomegalovirus exposure and HLA in healthy donors. Sequencing used immunoSEQ multiplex PCR; TCRdb keeps in-frame clones, though not all of them. The sample holds some 190,000 clones; 65% to 80% are singletons and the top ten take 2% to 3%. The sample comprised PBMCs. The receptors come from a woman in her 30s in good health and CMV-seropositive. Each CDR3 is given without its conserved first and last residue.

j_gene | v_gene | CDR3aa
TRBJ1-5 | TRBV18 | ASSPRASAYSNQPQH
TRBJ1-1 | TRBV29-1 | TVTTTVNTEAF
TRBJ2-7 | TRBV7-9 | SSSLVVLGEQY
TRBJ2-7 | TRBV11-2 | ASSLGLAGDQQY
TRBJ2-2 | TRBV9 | ASSARTNTGELF
TRBJ2-1 | TRBV10-3 | AIRTDRIDYNEQF
TRBJ2-1 | TRBV19 | ASSSSGTGFSYNEQF
TRBJ2-2 | TRBV2 | ASSGRGGRGGELF
TRBJ2-2 | TRBV5-4 | ASSPPGSGGAGELF
TRBJ1-4 | TRBV7-9 | ASSRGHRNEKLF
TRBJ2-3 | TRBV6-5 | ASRWTSRSTDTQY
TRBJ2-1 | TRBV14 | ASSRPGLAAYNEQF
TRBJ1-1 | TRBV9 | ASSVALQGGDTEAF
TRBJ2-1 | TRBV9 | ASSGAGSYNEQF
TRBJ2-7 | TRBV28 | ASSLFPRRTGGNEQY
TRBJ2-6 | TRBV7-9 | SSSLGGARAGANVLT
TRBJ2-5 | TRBV28 | ASSLGGAGEQETQY
TRBJ1-2 | TRBV18 | ASSPVGRGNYGYT
TRBJ1-6 | TRBV7-2 | ASSLARGLDWVSYNSPLH
TRBJ2-6 | TRBV9 | ASTGTESGANGLT
TRBJ1-3 | TRBV7-9 | ASSLAGTADSGNTIY
TRBJ2-7 | TRBV6-1 | ASKGAADVGEQY
TRBJ2-5 | TRBV9 | ASSLWTGEETQY
TRBJ2-3 | TRBV7-2 | ASGMDRAGTDTQY
TRBJ2-1 | TRBV28 | ASSTRTSSYNEQF
TRBJ2-3 | TRBV7-6 | ASSLVAGASTDTQY
TRBJ1-5 | TRBV7-9 | ASSLSSGMTNQPQH
- | TRBV18 | ASSPDRDEQY
TRBJ2-2 | TRBV4-3 | ASSQDSVELF
TRBJ2-2 | TRBV5-5 | ASSRGANTGELF
TRBJ2-3 | TRBV7-9 | ASSLGYARVTDTQY
TRBJ2-2 | TRBV5-1 | ASSLVEGALGELF
TRBJ2-7 | TRBV28 | ASLGVYEQY